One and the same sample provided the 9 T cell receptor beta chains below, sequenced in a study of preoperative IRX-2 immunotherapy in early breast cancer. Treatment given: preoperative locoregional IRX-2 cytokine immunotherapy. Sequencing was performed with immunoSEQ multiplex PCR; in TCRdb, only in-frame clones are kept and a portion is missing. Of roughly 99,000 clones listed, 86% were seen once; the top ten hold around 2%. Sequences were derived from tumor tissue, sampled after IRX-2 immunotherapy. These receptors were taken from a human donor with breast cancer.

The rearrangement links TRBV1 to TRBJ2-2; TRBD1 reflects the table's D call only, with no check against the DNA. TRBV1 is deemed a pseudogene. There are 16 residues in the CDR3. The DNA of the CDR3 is TGCGCCAGCAGCAGCGGACAGGGCGGATACACCGGGGAGCTGTTTTTT. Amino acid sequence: CASSSGQGGYTGELFF.

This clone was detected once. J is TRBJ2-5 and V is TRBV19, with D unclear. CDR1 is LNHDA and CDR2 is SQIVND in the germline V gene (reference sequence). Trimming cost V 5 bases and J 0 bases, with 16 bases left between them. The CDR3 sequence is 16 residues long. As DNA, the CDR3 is TGTGCCAGTAGTCCCTCCGGGCGTGAGTACCAAGAGACCCAGTACTTC. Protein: CASSPSGREYQETQYF.

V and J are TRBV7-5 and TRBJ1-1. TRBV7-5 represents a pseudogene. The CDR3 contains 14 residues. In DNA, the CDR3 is TGTGCCAGCAGCCCCCGGGGACGGAACACTGAAGCTTTCTTT. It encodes CASSPRGRNTEAFF.

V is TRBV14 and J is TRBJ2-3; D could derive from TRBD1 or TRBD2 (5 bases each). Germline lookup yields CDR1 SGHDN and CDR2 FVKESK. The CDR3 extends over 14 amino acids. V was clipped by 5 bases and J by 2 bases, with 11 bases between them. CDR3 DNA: TGTGCCAGCAGCAGGGACCGGGCCACAGATACGCAGTATTTT. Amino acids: CASSRDRATDTQYF.

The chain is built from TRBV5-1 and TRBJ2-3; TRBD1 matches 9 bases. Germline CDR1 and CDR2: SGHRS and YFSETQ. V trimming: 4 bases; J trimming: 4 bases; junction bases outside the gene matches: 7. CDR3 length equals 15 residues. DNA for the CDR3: TGCGCCAGCAGCCTCTTGACAGGGGGGGCAGATACGCAGTATTTT. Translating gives CASSLLTGGADTQYF. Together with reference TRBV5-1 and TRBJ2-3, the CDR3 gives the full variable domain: KAGVTQTPRYLIKTRGQQVTLSCSPISGHRSVSWYQQTPGQGLQFLFEYFSETQRNKGNFPGRFSGRQFSNSRSEMNVSTLELGDSALYLCASSLLTGGADTQYFGPGTRLTVL.

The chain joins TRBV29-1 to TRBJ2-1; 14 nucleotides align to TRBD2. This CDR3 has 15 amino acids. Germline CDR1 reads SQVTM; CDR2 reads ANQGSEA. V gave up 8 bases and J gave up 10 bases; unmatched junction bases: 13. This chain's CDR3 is CSIRLAGGPSYEQFF. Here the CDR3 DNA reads TGCAGCATCCGACTAGCGGGAGGGCCCTCGTACGAGCAGTTCTTC.

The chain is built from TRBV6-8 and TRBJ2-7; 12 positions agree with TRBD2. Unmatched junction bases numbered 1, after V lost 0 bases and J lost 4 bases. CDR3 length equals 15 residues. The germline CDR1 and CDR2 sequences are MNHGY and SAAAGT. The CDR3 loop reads CASSYSTSGSYEQYF. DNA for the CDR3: TGTGCCAGCAGTTACTCGACTAGCGGGAGTTACGAGCAGTACTTC.

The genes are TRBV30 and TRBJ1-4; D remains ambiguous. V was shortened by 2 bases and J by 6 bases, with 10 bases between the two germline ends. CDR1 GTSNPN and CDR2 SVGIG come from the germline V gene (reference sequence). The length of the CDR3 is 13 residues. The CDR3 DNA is TGTGCCTGGAGTCTCGGGGTTCATGAAAAACTGTTTTTT. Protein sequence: CAWSLGVHEKLFF.

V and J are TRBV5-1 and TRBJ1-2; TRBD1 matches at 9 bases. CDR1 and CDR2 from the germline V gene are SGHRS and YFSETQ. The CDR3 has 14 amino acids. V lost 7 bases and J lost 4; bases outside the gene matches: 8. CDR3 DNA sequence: TGCGCCAGCGGTACAGGGGGCGAGGGCTATGGCTACACCTTC. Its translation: CASGTGGEGYGYTF.